This entry lists 13 T cell receptor beta chains sequenced from one sample in a study of follicular helper T cells after annual influenza vaccination. Measured with immunoSEQ multiplex PCR; TCRdb has only the in-frame clones, and not every one. The data contain fewer than 8,000 clones, 82% of them singletons. This sample's time point: 2015-2016 season, pre-vaccination. The sequenced sample was CXCR5- memory CD4+ T cells sorted from blood, obtained on the day of influenza vaccination. The source is an adult who received the influenza vaccine.

This clone was recorded once. At the DNA level, this CDR3 is encoded by other sequences in the same sample as well. In DNA, the CDR3 is TGTGCCAGCAGTAAGACTAGCGGGGGGGGGCGGGCCAAAAACATTCAGTACTTC. Its translation: CASSKTSGGGRAKNIQYF. This sequence joins TRBV2 and TRBJ2-4, with 14 bases fitting TRBD2. This CDR3 is 18 amino acids long. J gave up 1 base and V 5 bases, and 7 bases lay outside the gene matches. The germline gives CDR1 SNHLY, CDR2 FYNNEI.

This clone was detected only a few times. The chain links TRBV5-6 to TRBJ2-7; TRBD1 matches at 7 bases. CDR3 length: 15 residues. The germline V gene has CDR1 SGHDT and CDR2 YYEEEE. Trimming cost V 3 bases and J 3 bases; bases outside gene matches: 9. CDR3 nucleotides: TGTGCCAGCAGCTCCCGGACAGGATGGGGCTACGAGCAGTACTTC. Its protein product is CASSSRTGWGYEQYF.

V and J are TRBV7-2 and TRBJ1-5; TRBD1 matches at 7 bases. This CDR3 is 15 amino acids long. Trimming took 1 base from V and 4 from J; bases not matched to a gene: 4. Per germline, CDR1 SGHTA and CDR2 FQGNSA. CDR3 region: CASSLGATGNQPQHF. As DNA, the CDR3 is TGTGCCAGCAGCTTAGGTGCGACAGGGAATCAGCCCCAGCATTTT. Supplemented by reference TRBV7-2 and TRBJ1-5, the full variable domain reads GAGVSQSPSNKVTEKGKDVELRCDPISGHTALYWYRQSLGQGLEFLIYFQGNSAPDKSGLPSDRFSAERTGGSVSTLTIQRTQQEDSAVYLCASSLGATGNQPQHFGDGTRLSIL.

The chain links TRBV9 to TRBJ1-3; 7 bases align to TRBD1. The CDR3 loop spans 17 amino acids. The V and J ends lost 0 bases and 0 bases, in that order; junction bases with no gene match: 6. Looked up from germline, CDR1 is SGDLS and CDR2 is YYNGEE. The CDR3 is CASSVADRDDSGNTIYF. Written as DNA, the CDR3 is TGTGCCAGCAGCGTAGCAGACAGGGATGACTCTGGAAACACCATATATTTT.

The chain combines TRBV18 with TRBJ1-2; D might be TRBD1 (5 bases). The CDR3 consists of 15 residues. From germline, CDR1 is KGHSH and CDR2 LQKENI. V was clipped by 3 bases and J by 4 bases, with 15 bases between them. For the CDR3, the DNA is TGTGCCAGCTCACCGGTGGGGCACGGGGCCTATGGCTACACCTTC. Its protein product is CASSPVGHGAYGYTF.

The chain joins TRBV5-1 to TRBJ1-1; tentatively, D is TRBD1 (6 bases). V gave up 1 base and J gave up 3 bases, with 16 bases separating them. Per germline, CDR1 SGHRS and CDR2 YFSETQ. The CDR3 loop spans 16 amino acids. The CDR3 bases are TGCGCCAGCAGCTTGTATCCAGGGGAGATTCACACTGAAGCTTTCTTT. Protein: CASSLYPGEIHTEAFF.

The J gene is TRBJ2-3, the V gene TRBV6-4, with 14 bases identical to TRBD2. CDR1 and CDR2 (germline): MRHNA, SNTAGT. This CDR3 spans 16 amino acids. V lost 4 bases, J lost 0 bases, and 0 bases stayed unmatched. The CDR3 here is CASSGLAGGSTDTQYF. In DNA, the CDR3 is TGTGCCAGCAGTGGACTAGCGGGGGGGAGCACAGATACGCAGTATTTT.

This clone was observed a few times. The rearrangement joins TRBV18 to TRBJ1-2; D call uncertain. CDR1 is KGHSH and CDR2 is LQKENI in the germline V gene. This CDR3 comprises 13 residues. Trimming pared 7 bases from V and 4 bases from J, leaving 13 bases between. Here the CDR3 reads CASFPGKGYGYTF. The CDR3 bases are TGTGCCAGCTTTCCGGGGAAGGGCTATGGCTACACCTTC.

The rearrangement uses TRBV28 and TRBJ1-2; D is ambiguous. V gave up 4 bases and J gave up 6 bases, with 9 bases separating them. The CDR3 loop spans 12 amino acids. Looked up from germline, CDR1 is MDHEN and CDR2 is SYDVKM. The CDR3 DNA sequence: TGTGCCAGCAGTTCCCCCGGGGATGGCTACACCTTC. Translating gives CASSSPGDGYTF.

The rearrangement links TRBV4-1 to TRBJ1-2, with TRBD1 matching 8 bases. The J segment lost 7 bases and the V segment lost 1 base, leaving 14 bases of the junction unmatched. Germline loops: CDR1 MGHRA, CDR2 YSYEKL. CDR3 size: 17 residues. CDR3 DNA: TGCGCCAGCAGCCAAGGGACCGACCGGACAGGGTATTTTGGCTACACCTTC. Residues: CASSQGTDRTGYFGYTF.

The chain joins TRBV7-8 to TRBJ2-7, with TRBD2 as a possible D gene (5 bases). The germline V gene has CDR1 SGHVS and CDR2 FQNEAQ. This CDR3 comprises 14 residues. The germline V and J ends were trimmed by 0 bases and 4 bases, with 10 bases remaining between them. The CDR3 nucleotides are TGTGCCAGCAGCTTAGCGGAGCGGAGTTACGAGCAGTACTTC. Translation: CASSLAERSYEQYF. Using reference TRBV7-8 and TRBJ2-7 for the parts outside the CDR3, the full variable domain is GAGVSQSPRYKVAKRGQDVALRCDPISGHVSLFWYQQALGQGPEFLTYFQNEAQLDKSGLPSDRFFAERPEGSVSTLKIQRTQQEDSAVYLCASSLAERSYEQYFGPGTRLTVT.

The V and J genes are TRBV11-2 and TRBJ2-5, with a tentative D call TRBD2 (5 bases). Per the germline V gene, CDR1 is SGHAT and CDR2 is FQNNGV. Between the trimmed V and J ends, which lost 5 bases and 7 bases, there was a span of 8 bases. The CDR3 totals 11 residues. Written as DNA, the CDR3 is TGTGCCAGCAGCCCCGGGGTGACCCAGTACTTC. It encodes CASSPGVTQYF.

The CDR3 region is CASSYGGFNPEAFF. The CDR3 region has the DNA TGTGCCAGCAGTTACGGGGGATTTAACCCTGAAGCTTTCTTT. V and J are TRBV6-5 and TRBJ1-1; tentative D call: TRBD1 (5 bases). The CDR3 spans 14 residues. CDR1 and CDR2 from the germline V gene are MNHEY and SVGAGI. V shed 2 bases and J shed 6 bases, with 13 bases lying between them.